Listed below are T cell receptor beta chains from one sample, sequenced in a study of T cell responses to AZD1222 COVID-19 vaccine. Profiled with immunoSEQ multiplex PCR; TCRdb holds only in-frame clones, not every one. The sample lists some 120,000 clones, around nine tenths occurring once. The input for sequencing was peripheral blood, taken on day 0 of AZD1222 vaccination. The receptor source for this set is an adult in good health. Each CDR3 is given with its conserved first and last residue. Each record gives: clone size, V gene, D gene, J gene, CDR3 protein, CDR3 DNA. A D gene is named only where the DNA matches it firmly. Part of the rows lack a size; the others show once, few, many or a class for expanded clones.

abundance: NA; v_gene: TRBV19; d_gene: TRBD1; j_gene: TRBJ1-2; CDR3aa: CASRGQGGPNYGYTF; CDR3nt: TGTGCCAGTAGAGGGCAGGGGGGCCCAAACTATGGCTACACCTTC
abundance: NA; v_gene: TRBV18; d_gene: NA; j_gene: TRBJ2-5; CDR3aa: CASFGQEGETQYF; CDR3nt: TGTGCCAGCTTCGGACAGGAGGGAGAGACCCAGTACTTC
abundance: NA; v_gene: TRBV29-1; d_gene: TRBD1; j_gene: TRBJ1-1; CDR3aa: CSVGGGTGQESITEAFF; CDR3nt: TGCAGCGTTGGTGGGGGGACAGGGCAGGAATCGATCACTGAAGCTTTCTTT
abundance: NA; v_gene: TRBV7-2; d_gene: TRBD1; j_gene: TRBJ2-1; CDR3aa: CASSEGQGGVNEQFF; CDR3nt: TGTGCCAGCAGCGAGGGACAGGGTGGCGTAAATGAGCAGTTCTTC
abundance: few; v_gene: TRBV30; d_gene: NA; j_gene: TRBJ1-2; CDR3aa: CAWSPAQGPNTLRESYTF; CDR3nt: TGTGCCTGGAGTCCAGCCCAGGGGCCCAACACCCTCCGAGAAAGCTACACCTTC
abundance: NA; v_gene: TRBV3-1/TRBV3-2; d_gene: TRBD1; j_gene: TRBJ2-7; CDR3aa: CASSPTLGQRSSYEQYF; CDR3nt: TGTGCCAGCAGCCCAACGTTGGGACAGCGGTCGTCCTACGAGCAGTACTTC
abundance: NA; v_gene: TRBV5-1; d_gene: TRBD2; j_gene: TRBJ2-5; CDR3aa: CASSLALAGGPRETQYF; CDR3nt: TGCGCCAGCAGCTTGGCGCTAGCGGGAGGGCCTCGAGAGACCCAGTACTTC
abundance: NA; v_gene: TRBV6-5; d_gene: NA; j_gene: TRBJ1-5; CDR3aa: CASTLGNQPQHF; CDR3nt: TGTGCCAGCACCCTCGGCAATCAGCCCCAGCATTTT
abundance: NA; v_gene: TRBV3-1/TRBV3-2; d_gene: NA; j_gene: TRBJ2-7; CDR3aa: CASSQGPADYEQYF; CDR3nt: TGTGCCAGCAGCCAAGGACCGGCGGACTACGAGCAGTACTTC
abundance: NA; v_gene: TRBV5-6; d_gene: TRBD2; j_gene: TRBJ2-1; CDR3aa: CASSSPGTSGGDEQFF; CDR3nt: TGTGCCAGCAGCTCGCCCGGGACTAGCGGGGGGGATGAGCAGTTCTTC
abundance: NA; v_gene: TRBV2; d_gene: NA; j_gene: TRBJ1-2; CDR3aa: CASSENRVLSYGYTF; CDR3nt: TGTGCCAGCAGTGAAAACAGAGTACTGTCCTATGGCTACACCTTC
abundance: NA; v_gene: TRBV7-8; d_gene: NA; j_gene: TRBJ1-5; CDR3aa: CATREGDQPQHF; CDR3nt: TGTGCCACCCGGGAAGGGGATCAGCCCCAGCATTTT
abundance: NA; v_gene: TRBV20-1; d_gene: NA; j_gene: TRBJ1-2; CDR3aa: CSASSVENYGYTF; CDR3nt: TGCAGTGCTAGTTCGGTGGAGAACTATGGCTACACCTTC
abundance: NA; v_gene: TRBV11-3; d_gene: NA; j_gene: TRBJ2-5; CDR3aa: CASSFASGSQETQYF; CDR3nt: TGTGCCAGCAGCTTTGCGAGTGGCAGCCAAGAGACCCAGTACTTC
abundance: few; v_gene: TRBV9; d_gene: TRBD1; j_gene: TRBJ1-6; CDR3aa: CASSAAGGQYSPLHF; CDR3nt: TGTGCCAGCAGCGCAGCAGGGGGCCAGTATTCACCCCTCCACTTT
abundance: NA; v_gene: TRBV19; d_gene: NA; j_gene: TRBJ1-6; CDR3aa: CASSIYLGGVPYNSPLHF; CDR3nt: TGTGCCAGTAGTATTTATTTGGGAGGGGTGCCCTATAATTCACCCCTCCACTTT
abundance: NA; v_gene: TRBV10-3; d_gene: NA; j_gene: TRBJ2-1; CDR3aa: CAISVKRQGDEQFF; CDR3nt: TGTGCCATCAGTGTTAAAAGGCAGGGCGATGAGCAGTTCTTC
abundance: NA; v_gene: TRBV13; d_gene: NA; j_gene: TRBJ1-1; CDR3aa: CASSSNTGEAFF; CDR3nt: TGTGCCAGCAGCTCCAATACAGGTGAAGCTTTCTTT
abundance: NA; v_gene: TRBV7-9; d_gene: TRBD2; j_gene: TRBJ2-2; CDR3aa: CASSPGAGGALGTGELFF; CDR3nt: TGTGCCAGCAGCCCAGGGGCGGGGGGAGCCCTCGGCACCGGGGAGCTGTTTTTT
abundance: NA; v_gene: TRBV25-1; d_gene: NA; j_gene: TRBJ1-1; CDR3aa: CASRTQSQNTEAFF; CDR3nt: TGTGCCAGCAGGACCCAATCACAGAACACTGAAGCTTTCTTT
abundance: NA; v_gene: TRBV4-2; d_gene: NA; j_gene: TRBJ1-1; CDR3aa: CASSRIHRERSNTEAFF; CDR3nt: TGTGCCAGCAGCCGTATTCACAGGGAACGATCGAACACTGAAGCTTTCTTT
abundance: NA; v_gene: TRBV24-1; d_gene: NA; j_gene: TRBJ2-1; CDR3aa: CATSDFGSGMGAEQFF; CDR3nt: TGTGCCACCAGTGATTTTGGTAGCGGTATGGGGGCGGAGCAGTTCTTC
abundance: NA; v_gene: TRBV5-1; d_gene: NA; j_gene: TRBJ2-2; CDR3aa: CASGSDNTGELFF; CDR3nt: TGCGCCAGCGGTAGCGATAACACCGGGGAGCTGTTTTTT
abundance: few; v_gene: TRBV4-2; d_gene: TRBD2; j_gene: TRBJ2-2; CDR3aa: CASTQARGGLSGELFF; CDR3nt: TGTGCCAGCACCCAAGCCCGGGGGGGGTTGTCCGGGGAGCTGTTTTTT
abundance: NA; v_gene: TRBV5-1; d_gene: NA; j_gene: TRBJ2-5; CDR3aa: CASSLGQGLETQYF; CDR3nt: TGCGCCAGCAGCTTAGGCCAGGGCCTCGAGACCCAGTACTTC
abundance: NA; v_gene: TRBV7-2; d_gene: TRBD1; j_gene: TRBJ1-5; CDR3aa: CASSFGQGGNQPQHF; CDR3nt: TGTGCCAGCAGCTTCGGACAGGGTGGCAATCAGCCCCAGCATTTT
abundance: few; v_gene: TRBV29-1; d_gene: TRBD1; j_gene: TRBJ1-2; CDR3aa: CSVRQGAYGYTF; CDR3nt: TGCAGCGTGAGACAGGGAGCCTATGGCTACACCTTC
abundance: NA; v_gene: TRBV7-9; d_gene: TRBD1; j_gene: TRBJ1-2; CDR3aa: CASSPTGVYGYTF; CDR3nt: TGTGCCAGCAGCCCCACAGGGGTCTATGGCTACACCTTC
abundance: NA; v_gene: TRBV19; d_gene: NA; j_gene: TRBJ1-1; CDR3aa: CASVGGAGYTEAFF; CDR3nt: TGTGCCAGTGTCGGTGGGGCAGGATACACTGAAGCTTTCTTT
abundance: NA; v_gene: TRBV2; d_gene: NA; j_gene: TRBJ2-6; CDR3aa: CASIGTLFSGANVLTF; CDR3nt: TGTGCCAGCATCGGGACACTGTTCTCTGGGGCCAACGTCCTGACTTTC
abundance: NA; v_gene: TRBV7-2; d_gene: NA; j_gene: TRBJ1-1; CDR3aa: CASSLARGNTEAFF; CDR3nt: TGTGCCAGCAGCTTAGCTAGGGGAAACACTGAAGCTTTCTTT
abundance: NA; v_gene: TRBV5-4; d_gene: NA; j_gene: TRBJ2-1; CDR3aa: CASSPSPEQHEQFF; CDR3nt: TGTGCCAGCAGTCCCAGCCCCGAGCAGCATGAGCAGTTCTTC
abundance: NA; v_gene: TRBV7-8; d_gene: TRBD1; j_gene: TRBJ2-5; CDR3aa: CASSQNRGPETQYF; CDR3nt: TGTGCCAGCAGCCAAAACAGGGGCCCAGAGACCCAGTACTTC
abundance: NA; v_gene: TRBV11-2; d_gene: NA; j_gene: TRBJ2-1; CDR3aa: CASSLGRLSYNEQFF; CDR3nt: TGTGCCAGCAGCTTAGGGCGGTTGTCTTACAATGAGCAGTTCTTC
abundance: NA; v_gene: TRBV28; d_gene: NA; j_gene: TRBJ2-2; CDR3aa: CASSILTGELFF; CDR3nt: TGTGCCAGCAGTATACTGACCGGGGAGCTGTTTTTT
abundance: NA; v_gene: TRBV27; d_gene: NA; j_gene: TRBJ1-4; CDR3aa: CASPGRGGKGEKLFF; CDR3nt: TGTGCCAGTCCGGGACGGGGCGGGAAGGGTGAAAAACTGTTTTTT
abundance: NA; v_gene: TRBV2; d_gene: TRBD2; j_gene: TRBJ2-7; CDR3aa: CASSGLATYEQYF; CDR3nt: TGTGCCAGCAGTGGACTAGCTACTTACGAGCAGTACTTC
abundance: NA; v_gene: TRBV24-1; d_gene: NA; j_gene: TRBJ1-5; CDR3aa: CATSAGAAQPQHF; CDR3nt: TGTGCCACCAGTGCGGGGGCTGCTCAGCCCCAGCATTTT
abundance: NA; v_gene: TRBV5-1; d_gene: NA; j_gene: TRBJ1-1; CDR3aa: CASSWVTANTEAFF; CDR3nt: TGCGCCAGCAGCTGGGTGACAGCAAACACTGAAGCTTTCTTT
abundance: NA; v_gene: TRBV9; d_gene: NA; j_gene: TRBJ1-1; CDR3aa: CASSVIGNTEAFF; CDR3nt: TGTGCCAGCAGCGTAATAGGAAACACTGAAGCTTTCTTT
abundance: few; v_gene: TRBV19; d_gene: NA; j_gene: TRBJ1-5; CDR3aa: CASSRLGDRDNQPQHF; CDR3nt: TGTGCCAGCAGTAGGCTGGGAGACAGAGACAATCAGCCCCAGCATTTT
abundance: NA; v_gene: TRBV29-1; d_gene: NA; j_gene: TRBJ2-7; CDR3aa: CSVTEWSSYEQYF; CDR3nt: TGCAGCGTTACTGAGTGGTCCTCCTACGAGCAGTACTTC
abundance: NA; v_gene: TRBV6-5; d_gene: NA; j_gene: TRBJ2-3; CDR3aa: CASSPGTDTQYF; CDR3nt: TGTGCCAGCAGTCCTGGCACAGATACGCAGTATTTT
abundance: few; v_gene: TRBV12-3/TRBV12-4; d_gene: NA; j_gene: TRBJ1-2; CDR3aa: CASSKNRMSGYTF; CDR3nt: TGTGCCAGCAGTAAAAACCGCATGAGTGGCTACACCTTC
abundance: NA; v_gene: TRBV11-2; d_gene: TRBD1; j_gene: TRBJ1-6; CDR3aa: CASSLQDREHSPLHF; CDR3nt: TGTGCCAGCAGCCTCCAGGACAGGGAACATTCACCCCTCCACTTT
abundance: NA; v_gene: TRBV28; d_gene: TRBD1; j_gene: TRBJ1-1; CDR3aa: CASSQTGTAGNTEAFF; CDR3nt: TGTGCCAGCAGCCAGACAGGGACCGCGGGGAACACTGAAGCTTTCTTT
abundance: NA; v_gene: TRBV27; d_gene: NA; j_gene: TRBJ2-3; CDR3aa: CASSQGAGGADTQYF; CDR3nt: TGTGCCAGCAGCCAGGGGGCGGGGGGAGCAGATACGCAGTATTTT
abundance: NA; v_gene: TRBV28; d_gene: NA; j_gene: TRBJ1-4; CDR3aa: CASSSPGRAEEKLFF; CDR3nt: TGTGCCAGCAGTTCTCCGGGGCGGGCCGAGGAAAAACTGTTTTTT
abundance: NA; v_gene: TRBV7-8; d_gene: NA; j_gene: TRBJ1-2; CDR3aa: CASSLNQGSYGYTF; CDR3nt: TGTGCCAGCAGCTTAAACCAGGGGTCCTATGGCTACACCTTC
abundance: NA; v_gene: TRBV13; d_gene: TRBD1; j_gene: TRBJ2-5; CDR3aa: CASSSKDRGYQETQYF; CDR3nt: TGTGCCAGCAGCTCGAAGGACAGGGGCTATCAAGAGACCCAGTACTTC
abundance: NA; v_gene: TRBV6-1; d_gene: NA; j_gene: TRBJ1-5; CDR3aa: CASSDTHNQPQHF; CDR3nt: TGTGCCAGCAGTGATACCCACAATCAGCCCCAGCATTTT
abundance: NA; v_gene: TRBV19; d_gene: TRBD2; j_gene: TRBJ2-3; CDR3aa: CASSPALLAGGIDTQYF; CDR3nt: TGTGCCAGTAGTCCCGCCCTCCTAGCGGGAGGGATAGATACGCAGTATTTT
abundance: NA; v_gene: TRBV18; d_gene: TRBD1; j_gene: TRBJ1-2; CDR3aa: CASSPGRGRGGYTF; CDR3nt: TGTGCCAGCTCACCAGGCAGGGGGCGAGGGGGCTACACCTTC
abundance: NA; v_gene: TRBV4-1; d_gene: TRBD1; j_gene: TRBJ1-2; CDR3aa: CASSHLGTGNYGYTF; CDR3nt: TGCGCCAGCAGCCACCTCGGGACAGGGAACTATGGCTACACCTTC
abundance: NA; v_gene: TRBV7-8; d_gene: NA; j_gene: TRBJ1-2; CDR3aa: CASSQNYGYTF; CDR3nt: TGTGCCAGCAGCCAGAACTATGGCTACACCTTC
abundance: once; v_gene: TRBV6-6; d_gene: TRBD1; j_gene: TRBJ1-1; CDR3aa: CACQAGQGKTEAFF; CDR3nt: TGTGCCTGCCAGGCGGGACAGGGGAAAACTGAAGCTTTCTTT
abundance: NA; v_gene: TRBV11-3; d_gene: TRBD1; j_gene: TRBJ2-7; CDR3aa: CASSFDRDYEQYF; CDR3nt: TGTGCCAGCAGCTTTGACAGGGACTACGAGCAGTACTTC